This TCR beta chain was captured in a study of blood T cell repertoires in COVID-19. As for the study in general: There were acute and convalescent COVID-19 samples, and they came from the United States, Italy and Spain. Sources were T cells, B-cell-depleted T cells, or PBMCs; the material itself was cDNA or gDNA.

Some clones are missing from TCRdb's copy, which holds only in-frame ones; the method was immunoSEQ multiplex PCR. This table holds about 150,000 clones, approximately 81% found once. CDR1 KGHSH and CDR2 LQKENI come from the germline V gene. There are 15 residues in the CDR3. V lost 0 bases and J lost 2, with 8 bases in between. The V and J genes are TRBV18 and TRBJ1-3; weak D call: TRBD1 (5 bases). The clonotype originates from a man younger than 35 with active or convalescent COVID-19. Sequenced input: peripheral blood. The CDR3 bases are TGTGCCAGCTCACCACCGGTCAGGGCTGGAAACACCATATATTTT. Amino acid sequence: CASSPPVRAGNTIYF.